This TCR beta chain was recovered during a study of Ad26.COV2.S vaccination and SARS-CoV-2 variants. Treatment defined: over 15 received Ad26.COV2.S at low or high dose, single or two shots; 5 received placebo; per-sample allocation not given. Day 63 after the first vaccine or placebo injection was the time point for sampling. Between the trimmed V and J ends, which lost 1 base and 2 bases, there was a span of 6 bases. The CDR3 consists of 15 residues. The germline V gene has CDR1 KGHSH and CDR2 LQKENI. The method was immunoSEQ multiplex PCR; TCRdb's version includes in-frame clones alone and lacks a portion of them. The sample holds around 380,000 clones, 80% to 90% seen once.

This material consisted of peripheral blood, taken in a trial of Ad26.COV2.S vaccine versus placebo. The chain couples TRBV18 to TRBJ2-6; D is uncertain. The TCR sequence derives from a person between 18 and 65 years old who received the Ad26.COV2.S COVID-19 vaccine or a placebo. CDR3 residues: CASSPRRAGANVLTF. For the CDR3, the DNA is TGTGCCAGCTCACCACGTAGGGCTGGGGCCAACGTCCTGACTTTC. Full variable domain (missing parts from reference TRBV18 and TRBJ2-6): NAGVMQNPRHLVRRRGQEARLRCSPMKGHSHVYWYRQLPEEGLKFMVYLQKENIIDESGMPKERFSAEFPKEGPSILRIQQVVRGDSAAYFCASSPRRAGANVLTFGAGSRLTVL.